What follows are 25 T cell receptor beta chains derived from one specimen sequenced in a study of T cells in Graves' hyperthyroidism and ophthalmopathy (dated by TCRdb to the late 2010s). The library was produced with multiplex PCR. Sequencing instrument: Illumina HiSeq 2000. TCR beta CDR3 regions were amplified from RNA transcripts. A first-round RT-PCR of the TCR CDR3 used the HTBI primer set with the Qiagen OneStep RT-PCR kit. TCRdb trimmed public reads at Q25 via fastp, called clones via MiXCR and kept in-frame beta chains. For every CDR3 protein sequence, its rows merge into one entry that carries the most common genes and DNA. For this sample the table gives roughly 35,000 distinct CDR3 sequences, of which about 52% were detected only once. The ten largest clones take up under 30% of the sample. The sequenced sample consisted of blood. These receptors were taken from a woman aged 35 to 49 with Graves' ophthalmopathy.

CDR3 DNA sequence: TGTGCCAGCAGCCCACTCCAGGGGATCTCTGGAAACACCATATATTTT. It specifies CASSPLQGISGNTIYF. This chain connects TRBV3-1 to TRBJ1-3, with D perhaps matching TRBD1 (6 bases). Trimming stripped 4 bases from V and 0 bases from J, with 13 bases between. The CDR3 is 16 residues long. CDR1 and CDR2 (germline): LGHDT, YNNKEL (reference sequence).

The chain has TRBV20-1 and TRBJ2-5, with TRBD2 matching 14 bases. V lost 1 base, J lost 5 bases, and 6 bases stayed unmatched. Germline V lookup: CDR1 DFQATT, CDR2 SNEGSKA (reference sequence). The CDR3 sequence is 16 residues long. The CDR3 here is CSARGLAGGRGETQYF. CDR3 DNA sequence: TGCAGTGCTAGAGGACTAGCGGGAGGGAGGGGGGAGACCCAGTACTTC.

The chain is built from TRBV18 and TRBJ2-1, with TRBD1 identical over 9 bases. This CDR3 is 15 amino acids long. V shed 4 bases, J shed 9 bases, and the junction held 10 bases outside the gene matches. The germline V gene encodes CDR1 KGHSH and CDR2 LQKENI. The CDR3 region is CASSLSGQGNSEQFF. DNA of the CDR3: TGTGCCAGCTCACTATCGGGACAGGGTAACAGTGAGCAGTTCTTC.

In DNA, the CDR3 is TGTGCCAGCAGTTTCACTAGCGATGAGCAGTTCTTC. This codes for CASSFTSDEQFF. The chain couples TRBV7-9 to TRBJ2-1, with TRBD2 matching over 7 bases. V trimming: 6 bases; J trimming: 8 bases; junction bases outside the gene matches: 4. Germline V gene data show CDR1 as SEHNR and CDR2 as FQNEAQ (reference sequence). The CDR3 is 12 residues long.

This clonotype was picked up many times. The J gene is TRBJ1-2, the V gene TRBV5-1, with 11 bases that match TRBD1. The germline V gene encodes CDR1 SGHRS and CDR2 YFSETQ. This CDR3 has 14 amino acids. J was trimmed by 8 bases and V by 4 bases; bases with no gene match: 7. Written as DNA, the CDR3 is TGCGCCAGCAGCGAGGGACAGGGGGTAAGCGGCTACACCTTC. Its translation: CASSEGQGVSGYTF.

The chain joins TRBV2 to TRBJ2-1, with unresolved D. V was shortened by 4 bases and J by 12 bases, with 19 bases between the two germline ends. This CDR3 comprises 14 residues. Germline CDR1 reads SNHLY; CDR2 reads FYNNEI. CDR3 sequence reads: CASSAMTNRDTQFF. The CDR3 DNA reads TGTGCCAGCAGTGCAATGACGAATCGAGATACGCAGTTCTTC. Full variable domain (rest looked up from reference TRBV2 and TRBJ2-1): EPEVTQTPSHQVTQMGQEVILRCVPISNHLYFYWYRQILGQKVEFLVSFYNNEISEKSEIFDDQFSVERPDGSNFTLKIRSTKLEDSAMYFCASSAMTNRDTQFFGPGTRLTVL.

The V gene is TRBV5-1, the J gene TRBJ2-3; D may be TRBD2 (6 bases). There are 15 residues in the CDR3. Deletions cut 4 bases from V and 0 bases from J, with 12 bases between. CDR1 SGHRS and CDR2 YFSETQ come from the germline V gene. The CDR3 protein is CASSVGTASTDTQYF. CDR3 sequence (DNA): TGCGCCAGCAGCGTGGGGACTGCCAGCACAGATACGCAGTATTTT.

By its share, this clonotype is medium-sized. V is TRBV20-1 and J is TRBJ2-7; the D gene is possibly TRBD2 (6 bases). Germline loops: CDR1 DFQATT, CDR2 SNEGSKA (reference sequence). V was trimmed by 4 bases and J by 5 bases, leaving 12 bases between them. The CDR3 has 12 amino acids. The CDR3 region has the DNA TGCAGTGCTACGGGGGATGGGGACGAGCAGTACTTC. This codes for CSATGDGDEQYF.

CDR3 bases: TGTGCCACCAGCCCCGCTAGGGGCGGGGTGAACACTGAAGCTTTCTTT. Translation: CATSPARGGVNTEAFF. The chain uses TRBV24-1 and TRBJ1-1; D is possibly TRBD1 (5 bases). The germline CDR1 and CDR2 sequences are KGHDR and SFDVKD. Trimming stripped 7 bases from V and 0 bases from J, with 17 bases between. The CDR3 contains 16 residues.

This clonotype has at least ten counts. The CDR3 sequence: CSAKDRQQESYTGELFF. CDR3 nucleotide sequence: TGCAGTGCTAAGGACAGGCAACAAGAATCCTACACCGGGGAGCTGTTTTTT. The chain employs TRBV20-1 and TRBJ2-2; TRBD1 agrees at 7 bases. This CDR3 has 17 residues. J lost 3 bases, V lost 4 bases, and 14 bases had no gene match. From germline, CDR1 is DFQATT and CDR2 SNEGSKA (reference sequence).

In the case of this clonotype: An end of the junction differs from the germline gene, which may be a read error. This chain joins TRBV7-9 and TRBJ2-7; D is possibly TRBD2 (5 bases). Germline-derived CDR1 and CDR2 are SEHNR and FQNEAQ (reference sequence). CDR3 length: 15 residues. The CDR3 loop reads CASSLDGVNTGELYF. The CDR3 nucleotides read TGTGCCAGCAGCTTAGATGGAGTTAACACCGGGGAGCTGTACTTC.

This clonotype was recorded a few times. The chain carries TRBV5-6 and TRBJ1-2; the D is unclear. Deletions cut 0 bases from V and 1 base from J, with 4 bases between. There are 13 residues in the CDR3. CDR1 and CDR2 (germline): SGHDT, YYEEEE. The CDR3 bases are TGTGCCAGCAGCTTGGGCGGTAACTATGGCTACACCTTC. Translated: CASSLGGNYGYTF.

Turning to this clonotype: Since the CDR3 does not end with the conserved phenylalanine or tryptophan, this likely comes from a read error. The chain uses TRBV5-1 and TRBJ1-5, with 7 bases matching TRBD1. Germline V gene lookup returns CDR1 SGHRS and CDR2 YFSETQ. The CDR3 is 16 amino acids. CDR3 residues: CASSLNGDRENQPQHV. The CDR3 DNA sequence: TGCGCCAGTAGCTTGAACGGAGACAGGGAAAATCAGCCCCAGCATGTT.

This clonotype was found many times. The chain joins TRBV27 to TRBJ1-6; D ambiguous. V lost 5 bases and J lost 1, with 9 bases in between. The CDR3 spans 15 residues. The germline V gene has CDR1 MNHEY and CDR2 SMNVEV (reference sequence). CDR3 loop: CASSPLGSYNSPLHF. CDR3 nucleotide sequence: TGTGCCAGCAGTCCCCTGGGTTCCTATAATTCACCCCTCCACTTT.

This clonotype has a count of ten or more. The J gene is TRBJ2-4, the V gene TRBV5-6; weak D call: TRBD2 (5 bases). CDR3 length equals 16 residues. Germline lookup yields CDR1 SGHDT and CDR2 YYEEEE. The V gene lost 2 bases and the J gene lost 6 bases, with 18 bases spanning the gap. This chain's CDR3 is CASSFRGTTRRNIQYF. In DNA, the CDR3 is TGTGCCAGCAGCTTTCGGGGAACAACTAGGAGAAACATTCAGTACTTC.

This clonotype was observed at least ten times. The rearrangement joins TRBV5-1 to TRBJ1-2; D call uncertain. The CDR3 is 15 residues long. Trimming left V 0 bases short and J 8 bases short, with 17 bases between. Germline assignment: CDR1 SGHRS and CDR2 YFSETQ. CDR3 nucleotides: TGCGCCAGCAGCTTGGAGTTCATCCGGGGAGAGGGCTACACCTTC. Translated, it gives CASSLEFIRGEGYTF. Full variable domain (outside the CDR3, taken from reference TRBV5-1 and TRBJ1-2): KAGVTQTPRYLIKTRGQQVTLSCSPISGHRSVSWYQQTPGQGLQFLFEYFSETQRNKGNFPGRFSGRQFSNSRSEMNVSTLELGDSALYLCASSLEFIRGEGYTFGSGTRLTVV.

Regarding this clonotype: Because the CDR3 is missing its conserved closing phenylalanine or tryptophan, this is likely a read error. V usage is TRBV7-6 and J usage is TRBJ2-3; D not resolved. CDR1 is SGHVS and CDR2 is FNYEAQ in the germline V gene. The CDR3 extends over 15 amino acids. V was trimmed by 3 bases and J by 1 base, leaving 11 bases between them. This CDR3 reads CASSLVAVGTDTQYL. The CDR3 nucleotides are TGTGCCAGCAGCTTGGTAGCTGTAGGCACAGATACGCAGTATCTT.

There are many counts of this clonotype. The chain couples TRBV6-6 to TRBJ1-1; the D is unclear. The CDR3 is 12 residues long. Trimming pared 0 bases from V and 8 bases from J, leaving 7 bases between. Germline V gives CDR1 MNHNY, CDR2 SVGAGI (reference sequence). The CDR3 sequence: CASSYSGYEAFF. The CDR3 bases are TGTGCCAGCAGTTACTCTGGGTACGAAGCTTTCTTT.

About this clonotype: Possible read error: a much larger clone is one base away. The V gene is TRBV6-1, the J gene TRBJ2-2; 11 bases agree with TRBD2. Per the germline V gene, CDR1 is MNHNS and CDR2 is SASEGT. The CDR3 spans 16 residues. V lost 8 bases and J lost 3; bases outside the gene matches: 8. The CDR3: CASVNSGGADTGELFF. The CDR3 DNA sequence: TGTGCCAGCGTAAATAGCGGGGGGGCCGACACCGGGGAGCTGTTTTTT.

This clonotype has a count of ten or more. The chain joins TRBV12-3 or TRBV12-4 to TRBJ2-2; no clear D gene. V lost 3 bases and J lost 0, with 5 bases in between. The CDR3 totals 14 residues. CDR3 coding DNA: TGTGCCAGCAGTTTTTGGGCGAACACCGGGGAGCTGTTTTTT. It specifies CASSFWANTGELFF.

The chain joins TRBV7-2 to TRBJ2-5, with 14 bases that match TRBD2. CDR3 length: 17 amino acids. The germline V gene has CDR1 SGHTA and CDR2 FQGNSA. The V segment lost 3 bases and the J segment 3 bases; nucleotides outside the gene matches: 6. CDR3 DNA sequence: TGTGCCAGCAGCTTGACTAGCGGGAGGGCCTTAGAAGAGACCCAGTACTTC. Translated: CASSLTSGRALEETQYF.

The table lists this clonotype with a few counts. The V and J genes are TRBV18 and TRBJ2-1, with D tentatively TRBD1 or TRBD2 (5 bases each). Looked up from germline, CDR1 is KGHSH and CDR2 is LQKENI. The CDR3 has 17 amino acids. With 3 bases removed from V and 2 bases from J, the gap between germline ends came to 17 bases. The CDR3 DNA follows: TGTGCCAGCTCACCCTCGACAGTAAGAGGGCCCTACAATGAGCAGTTCTTC. Its protein product is CASSPSTVRGPYNEQFF.

This clonotype was detected many times. The chain is built from TRBV12-3 or TRBV12-4 and TRBJ2-3; D is unresolved. Trimming took 3 bases from V and 2 from J, leaving 15 bases between them. The CDR3 extends over 16 amino acids. CDR3 coding DNA: TGTGCCAGCAGTTTTAAGCGTCTCGTAACCACAGATACGCAGTATTTT. It is translated as CASSFKRLVTTDTQYF.

This clonotype showed up just once. The J gene is TRBJ1-5, the V gene TRBV29-1; possible D gene TRBD1, 5 bases. From germline, CDR1 is SQVTM and CDR2 ANQGSEA. CDR3 length equals 14 residues. The germline V and J ends were trimmed by 6 bases and 14 bases, with 26 bases remaining between them. CDR3 sequence (DNA): TGCAGCGTCTTCACGGGACTAGCGGGAGAGAACGAGCATTTT. It specifies CSVFTGLAGENEHF.

This clonotype was seen repeatedly, ten times or more. The chain employs TRBV5-1 and TRBJ2-4, with D unclear. The ends were cut back, 8 bases at V and 0 bases at J, with 15 bases in the middle. The CDR3 contains 15 residues. Germline V gene lookup returns CDR1 SGHRS and CDR2 YFSETQ. The CDR3 bases are TGCGCCAGATTACAACGCCGTATAGCCAAAAACATTCAGTACTTC. This translates into CARLQRRIAKNIQYF.